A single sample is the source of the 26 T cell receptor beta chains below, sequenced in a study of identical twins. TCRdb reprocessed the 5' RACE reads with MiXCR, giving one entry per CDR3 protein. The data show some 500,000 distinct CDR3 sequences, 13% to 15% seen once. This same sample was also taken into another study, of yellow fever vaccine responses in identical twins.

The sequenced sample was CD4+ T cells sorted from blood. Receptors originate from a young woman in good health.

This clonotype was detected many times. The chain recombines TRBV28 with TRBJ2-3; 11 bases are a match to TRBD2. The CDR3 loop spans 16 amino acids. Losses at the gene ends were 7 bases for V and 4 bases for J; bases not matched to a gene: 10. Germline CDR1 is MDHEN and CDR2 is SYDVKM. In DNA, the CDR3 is TGTGCCAGCACCCAGGGGTTTAGCGGGGGGGCAGATACGCAGTATTTT. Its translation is CASTQGFSGGADTQYF. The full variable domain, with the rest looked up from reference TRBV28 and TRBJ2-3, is DVKVTQSSRYLVKRTGEKVFLECVQDMDHENMFWYRQDPGLGLRLIYFSYDVKMKEKGDIPEGYSVSREKKERFSLILESASTNQTSMYLCASTQGFSGGADTQYFGPGTRLTVL.

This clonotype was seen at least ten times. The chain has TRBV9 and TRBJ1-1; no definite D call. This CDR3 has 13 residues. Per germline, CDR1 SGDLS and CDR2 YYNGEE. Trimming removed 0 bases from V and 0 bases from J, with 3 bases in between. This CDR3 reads CASSVGMNTEAFF. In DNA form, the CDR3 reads TGTGCCAGCAGCGTAGGGATGAACACTGAAGCTTTCTTT.

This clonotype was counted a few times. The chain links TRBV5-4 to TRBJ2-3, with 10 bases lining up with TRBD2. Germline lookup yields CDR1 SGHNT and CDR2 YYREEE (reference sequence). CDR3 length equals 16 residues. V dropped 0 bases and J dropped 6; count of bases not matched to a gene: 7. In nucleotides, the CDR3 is TGTGCCAGCAGCTTGGAGAGCGGGGGGGCCGGGGATACGCAGTATTTT. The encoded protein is CASSLESGGAGDTQYF.

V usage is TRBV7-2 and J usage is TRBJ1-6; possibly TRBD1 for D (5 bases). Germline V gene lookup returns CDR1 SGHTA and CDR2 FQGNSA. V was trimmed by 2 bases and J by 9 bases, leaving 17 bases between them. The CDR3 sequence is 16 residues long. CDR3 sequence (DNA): TGTGCCAGCAGCTTATTTGTGGGACGGGATTCTTCACCCCTCCACTTT. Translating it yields CASSLFVGRDSSPLHF.

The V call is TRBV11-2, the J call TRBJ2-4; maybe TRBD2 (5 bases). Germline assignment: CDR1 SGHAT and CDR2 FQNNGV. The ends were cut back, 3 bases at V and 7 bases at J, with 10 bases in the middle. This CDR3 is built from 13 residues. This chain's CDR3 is CASSFVGENIQYF. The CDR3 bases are TGTGCCAGCAGCTTTGTCGGGGAGAACATTCAGTACTTC.

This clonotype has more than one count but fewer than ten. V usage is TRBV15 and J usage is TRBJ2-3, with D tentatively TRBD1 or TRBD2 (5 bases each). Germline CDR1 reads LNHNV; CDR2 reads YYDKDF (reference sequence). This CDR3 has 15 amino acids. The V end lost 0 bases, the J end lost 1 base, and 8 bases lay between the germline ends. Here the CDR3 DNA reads TGTGCCACCAGCAGAGATGGGACGCGCACAGATACGCAGTATTTT. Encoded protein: CATSRDGTRTDTQYF.

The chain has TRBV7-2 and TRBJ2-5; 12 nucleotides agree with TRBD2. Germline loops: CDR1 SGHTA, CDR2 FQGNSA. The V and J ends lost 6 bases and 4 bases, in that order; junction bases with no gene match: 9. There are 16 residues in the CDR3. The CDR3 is CASRPTSGGGGETQYF. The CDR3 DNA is TGTGCCAGCAGGCCGACTAGCGGGGGTGGGGGAGAGACCCAGTACTTC.

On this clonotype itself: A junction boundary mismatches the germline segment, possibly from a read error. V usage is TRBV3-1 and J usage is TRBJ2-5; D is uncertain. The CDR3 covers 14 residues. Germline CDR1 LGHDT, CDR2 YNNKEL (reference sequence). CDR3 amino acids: CASTQAGLQETQYF. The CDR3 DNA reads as TGTGCCAGCACCCAAGCTGGGCTTCAAGAGACCCAGTACTTC.

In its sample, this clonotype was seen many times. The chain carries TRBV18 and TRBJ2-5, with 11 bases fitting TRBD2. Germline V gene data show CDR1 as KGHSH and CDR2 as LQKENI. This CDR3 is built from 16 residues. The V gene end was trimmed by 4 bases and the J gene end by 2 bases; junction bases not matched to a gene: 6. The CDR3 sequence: CASSRTGLADQETQYF. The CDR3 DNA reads TGTGCCAGCTCACGAACGGGACTAGCGGATCAAGAGACCCAGTACTTC.

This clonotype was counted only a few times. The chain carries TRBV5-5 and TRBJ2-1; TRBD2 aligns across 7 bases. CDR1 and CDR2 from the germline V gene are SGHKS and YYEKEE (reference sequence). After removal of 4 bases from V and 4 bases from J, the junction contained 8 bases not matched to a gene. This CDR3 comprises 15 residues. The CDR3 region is CASSGTAGSYNEQFF. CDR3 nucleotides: TGTGCCAGCAGCGGAACAGCGGGGAGTTACAATGAGCAGTTCTTC.

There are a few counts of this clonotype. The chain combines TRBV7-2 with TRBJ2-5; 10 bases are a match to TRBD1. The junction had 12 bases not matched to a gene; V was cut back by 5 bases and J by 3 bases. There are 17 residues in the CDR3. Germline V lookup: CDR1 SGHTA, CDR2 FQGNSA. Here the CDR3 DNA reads TGTGCCAGCAGCCCTAGAGGGGGCGGGACAGGGGAAGAGACCCAGTACTTC. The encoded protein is CASSPRGGGTGEETQYF. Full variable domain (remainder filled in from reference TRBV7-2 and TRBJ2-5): GAGVSQSPSNKVTEKGKDVELRCDPISGHTALYWYRQSLGQGLEFLIYFQGNSAPDKSGLPSDRFSAERTGGSVSTLTIQRTQQEDSAVYLCASSPRGGGTGEETQYFGPGTRLLVL.

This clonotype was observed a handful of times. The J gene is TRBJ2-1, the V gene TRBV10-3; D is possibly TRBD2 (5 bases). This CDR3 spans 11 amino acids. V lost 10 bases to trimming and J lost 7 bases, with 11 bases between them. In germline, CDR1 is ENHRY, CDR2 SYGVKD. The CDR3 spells CATLLANEQFF. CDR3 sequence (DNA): TGTGCCACCCTCCTAGCAAATGAGCAGTTCTTC.

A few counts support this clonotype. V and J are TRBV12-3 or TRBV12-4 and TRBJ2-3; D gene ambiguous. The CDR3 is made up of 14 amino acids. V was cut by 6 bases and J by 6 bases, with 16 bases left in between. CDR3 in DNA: TGTGCCAGCAGCTACACGGTTCCTACGGATACGCAGTATTTT. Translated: CASSYTVPTDTQYF.

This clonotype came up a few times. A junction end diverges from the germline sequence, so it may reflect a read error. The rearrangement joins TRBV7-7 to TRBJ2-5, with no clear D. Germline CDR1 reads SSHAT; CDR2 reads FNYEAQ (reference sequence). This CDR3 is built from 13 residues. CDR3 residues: CASSFSPRETQYF. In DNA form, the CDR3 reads TGTGCTAGCAGCTTTTCACCTCGAGAGACCCAGTACTTC.

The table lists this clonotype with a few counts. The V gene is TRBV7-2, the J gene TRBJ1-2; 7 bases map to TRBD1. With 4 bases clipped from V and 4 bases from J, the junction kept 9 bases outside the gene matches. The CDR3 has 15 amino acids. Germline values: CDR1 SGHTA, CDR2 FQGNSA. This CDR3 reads CASSSRQGPSYGYTF. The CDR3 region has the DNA TGTGCCAGCAGCTCCCGACAGGGACCCAGCTATGGCTACACCTTC.

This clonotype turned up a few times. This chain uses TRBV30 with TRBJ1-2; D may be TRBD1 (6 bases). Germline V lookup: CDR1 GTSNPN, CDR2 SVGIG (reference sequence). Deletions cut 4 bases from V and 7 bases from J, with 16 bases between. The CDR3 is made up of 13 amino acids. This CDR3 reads CAWNGMTGRGYTF. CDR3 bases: TGTGCCTGGAATGGGATGACAGGTCGTGGCTACACCTTC.

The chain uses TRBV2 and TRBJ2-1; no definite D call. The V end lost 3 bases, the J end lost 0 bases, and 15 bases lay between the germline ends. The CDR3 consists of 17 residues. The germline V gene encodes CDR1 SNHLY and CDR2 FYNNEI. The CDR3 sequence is CASSDLFSDSSYNEQFF. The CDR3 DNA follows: TGTGCCAGCAGTGACCTTTTTTCGGATAGCTCCTACAATGAGCAGTTCTTC.

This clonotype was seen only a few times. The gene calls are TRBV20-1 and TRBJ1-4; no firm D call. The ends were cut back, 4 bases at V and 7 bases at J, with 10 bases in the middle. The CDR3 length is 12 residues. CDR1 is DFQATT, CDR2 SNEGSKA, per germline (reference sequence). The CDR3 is CSATVRGEKLFF. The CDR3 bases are TGCAGTGCTACCGTTCGGGGTGAAAAACTGTTTTTT.

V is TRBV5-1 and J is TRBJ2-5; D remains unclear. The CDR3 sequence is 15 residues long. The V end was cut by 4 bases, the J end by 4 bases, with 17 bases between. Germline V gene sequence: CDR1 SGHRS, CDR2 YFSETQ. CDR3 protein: CASSTGGTKTETQYF. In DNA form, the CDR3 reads TGCGCCAGCAGCACTGGCGGCACCAAAACAGAGACCCAGTACTTC.

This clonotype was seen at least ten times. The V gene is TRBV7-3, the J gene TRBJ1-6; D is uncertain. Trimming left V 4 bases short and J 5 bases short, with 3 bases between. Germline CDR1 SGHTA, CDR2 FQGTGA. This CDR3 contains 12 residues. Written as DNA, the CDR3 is TGTGCCAGCAGCTACGATAATTCACCCCTCCACTTT. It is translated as CASSYDNSPLHF.

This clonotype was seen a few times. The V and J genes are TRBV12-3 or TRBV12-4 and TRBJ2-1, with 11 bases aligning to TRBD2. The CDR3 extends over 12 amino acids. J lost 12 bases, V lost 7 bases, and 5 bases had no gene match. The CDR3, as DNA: TGTGCCAGCACCATGACTAGCGGGGTGCAGTTCTTC. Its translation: CASTMTSGVQFF.

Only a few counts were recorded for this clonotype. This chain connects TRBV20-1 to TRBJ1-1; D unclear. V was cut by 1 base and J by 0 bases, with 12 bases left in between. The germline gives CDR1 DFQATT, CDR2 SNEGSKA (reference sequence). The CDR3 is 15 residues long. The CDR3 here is CSARVAESMNTEAFF. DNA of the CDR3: TGCAGTGCTAGAGTGGCCGAGAGTATGAACACTGAAGCTTTCTTT.

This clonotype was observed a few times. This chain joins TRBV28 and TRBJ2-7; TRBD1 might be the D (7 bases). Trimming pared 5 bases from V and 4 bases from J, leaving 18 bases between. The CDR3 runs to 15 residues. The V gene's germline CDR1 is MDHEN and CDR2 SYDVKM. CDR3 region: CASSPRQGLGYEQYF. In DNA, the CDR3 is TGTGCCAGCAGTCCCCGACAGGGACTCGGGTACGAGCAGTACTTC.

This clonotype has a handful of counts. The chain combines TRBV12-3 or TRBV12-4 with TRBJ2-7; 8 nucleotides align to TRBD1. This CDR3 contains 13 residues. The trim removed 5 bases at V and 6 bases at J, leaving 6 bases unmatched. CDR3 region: CASSRAGGSEQYF. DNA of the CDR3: TGTGCCAGCAGTCGGGCAGGGGGCTCCGAGCAGTACTTC.

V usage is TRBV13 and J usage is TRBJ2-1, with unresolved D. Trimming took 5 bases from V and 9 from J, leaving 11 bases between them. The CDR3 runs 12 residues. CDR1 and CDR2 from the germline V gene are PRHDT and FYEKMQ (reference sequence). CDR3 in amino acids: CASSILTFEQFF. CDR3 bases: TGTGCCAGCAGCATCTTAACCTTTGAGCAGTTCTTC.

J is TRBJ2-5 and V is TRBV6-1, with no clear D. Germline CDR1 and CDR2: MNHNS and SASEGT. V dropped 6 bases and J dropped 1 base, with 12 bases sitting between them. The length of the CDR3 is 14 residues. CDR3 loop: CASRPGIFQETQYF. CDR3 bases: TGTGCCAGCAGACCGGGTATTTTCCAAGAGACCCAGTACTTC.